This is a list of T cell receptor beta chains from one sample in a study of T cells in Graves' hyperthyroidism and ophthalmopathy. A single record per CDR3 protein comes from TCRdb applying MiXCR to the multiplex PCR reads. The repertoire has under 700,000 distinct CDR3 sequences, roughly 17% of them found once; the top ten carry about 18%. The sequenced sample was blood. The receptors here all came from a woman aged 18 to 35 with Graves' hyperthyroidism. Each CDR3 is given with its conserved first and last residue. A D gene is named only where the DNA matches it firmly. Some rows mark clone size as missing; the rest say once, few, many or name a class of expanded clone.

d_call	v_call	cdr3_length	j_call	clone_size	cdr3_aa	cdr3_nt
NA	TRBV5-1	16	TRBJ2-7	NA	CAGSLAADRISYEQYF	TGCGCCGGCAGCTTGGCCGCAGACAGGATATCCTACGAGCAGTACTTC
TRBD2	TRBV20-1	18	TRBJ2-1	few	CSARGWGIAGSDHNEQFF	TGCAGTGCTAGAGGTTGGGGGATAGCGGGGTCGGACCACAATGAGCAGTTCTTC
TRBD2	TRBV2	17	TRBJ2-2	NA	CASSESGRASDTGELFF	TGTGCCAGCAGTGAATCCGGGAGGGCCTCCGACACCGGGGAGCTGTTTTTT
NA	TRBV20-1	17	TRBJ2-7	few	CSASDLQARSNSYEQYF	TGCAGTGCTAGCGACCTACAGGCTAGATCGAACTCCTACGAGCAGTACTTC
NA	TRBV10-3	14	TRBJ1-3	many	CAISDSLGGNTIYF	TGTGCCATCAGTGACAGCCTGGGAGGAAACACCATATATTTT
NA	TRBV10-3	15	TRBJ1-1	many	CAITPAGEQNTEAFF	TGTGCCATCACTCCGGCAGGGGAGCAGAACACTGAAGCTTTCTTT
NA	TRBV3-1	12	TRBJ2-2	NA	CASRQDTGELFF	TGTGCCAGCAGACAAGACACCGGGGAGCTGTTTTTT
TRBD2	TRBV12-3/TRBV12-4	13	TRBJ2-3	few	CASRLAGGDTQYF	TGTGCCAGCAGGTTAGCGGGGGGAGATACGCAGTATTTT
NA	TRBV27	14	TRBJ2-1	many	CASSQGSYGNEQFF	TGTGCCAGCAGTCAGGGGAGCTACGGCAATGAGCAGTTCTTC
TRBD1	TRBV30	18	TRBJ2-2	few	CAWSAVPGQGTNTGELFF	TGTGCCTGGAGTGCTGTCCCGGGACAGGGGACGAACACCGGGGAGCTGTTTTTT
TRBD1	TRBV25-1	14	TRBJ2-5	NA	CASSPSRGLETQYF	TGTGCCAGCAGCCCAAGCAGGGGGTTGGAGACCCAGTACTTC